Presented here are 8 T cell receptor beta chains from one specimen sequenced in a study of shared clonotypes between healthy human individuals. TCRdb's copy holds only in-frame clones and misses some; the assay was immunoSEQ multiplex PCR. This table holds about 1 million clones, 65% to 80% found once. Source material: memory CD4+ T cells sorted from blood. Subset in this sample: CD45RA-negative fraction. The receptors were sampled from a man between 18 and 35 years old in good health.

The CDR3 spells CASSLLRTGGAEAFF. The DNA of the CDR3 is TGTGCCAGCAGTTTACTCAGAACAGGGGGAGCTGAAGCTTTCTTT. This sequence joins TRBV28 and TRBJ1-1; 8 bases are a match to TRBD1. CDR1 is MDHEN and CDR2 is SYDVKM in the germline V gene. This CDR3 is 15 amino acids long. V lost 2 bases and J lost 6; bases outside the gene matches: 8.

This chain joins TRBV7-8 and TRBJ2-5; 11 bases map to TRBD2. This CDR3 is built from 18 residues. V shed 5 bases, J shed 1 base, and the junction held 12 bases outside the gene matches. Per the germline V gene, CDR1 is SGHVS and CDR2 is FQNEAQ. CDR3 loop: CASSIGTLAGALQETQYF. CDR3 sequence (DNA): TGTGCCAGCAGCATAGGGACACTAGCGGGGGCCCTCCAAGAGACCCAGTACTTC. Combining the CDR3 with reference TRBV7-8 and TRBJ2-5 gives the whole variable domain GAGVSQSPRYKVAKRGQDVALRCDPISGHVSLFWYQQALGQGPEFLTYFQNEAQLDKSGLPSDRFFAERPEGSVSTLKIQRTQQEDSAVYLCASSIGTLAGALQETQYFGPGTRLLVL.

The J gene is TRBJ1-2, the V gene TRBV6-5; TRBD1 might be the D (6 bases). The CDR3 is 13 residues long. Germline CDR1 and CDR2: MNHEY and SVGAGI. The V end lost 3 bases, the J end lost 7 bases, and 12 bases lay between the germline ends. CDR3 in amino acids: CASSYTGRSGYTF. CDR3 nucleotide sequence: TGTGCCAGCAGTTATACAGGGAGGAGTGGCTACACCTTC.

J is TRBJ2-1 and V is TRBV25-1; 11 bases map to TRBD2. V was pared by 6 bases and J by 7 bases, with 8 bases of the junction left unmatched. CDR1 and CDR2 (germline): MGHDK, SYGVNS. This CDR3 spans 15 amino acids. The CDR3 region is CASRPTSGGLNEQFF. The CDR3 nucleotides are TGTGCCAGCAGACCTACTAGCGGGGGACTTAATGAGCAGTTCTTC.

The rearrangement uses TRBV4-3 and TRBJ2-5, with 13 nucleotides matching TRBD2. The J call may not be correct, given that the DNA end is closer to TRBJ2-7. There are 20 residues in the CDR3. The germline gives CDR1 LGHNA, CDR2 YSLEER. CDR3 sequence (DNA): TGCGCCAGCAGCCAAGATCTGGTAACTAGCGGGAGGGCTGCTCCGGACGAGCAGTACTTC. Translation gives CASSQDLVTSGRAAPDEQYF.

There are many counts of this clone. This chain uses TRBV5-1 with TRBJ1-1; TRBD1 agrees at 9 bases. This CDR3 is built from 14 residues. Trimming took 6 bases from V and 4 from J; bases not matched to a gene: 7. Germline loops: CDR1 SGHRS, CDR2 YFSETQ. This CDR3 reads CASTVGQGGTEAFF. DNA of the CDR3: TGCGCCAGCACCGTGGGACAGGGAGGCACTGAAGCTTTCTTT.

The chain is built from TRBV28 and TRBJ1-5, with 9 positions matching TRBD1. J lost 5 bases, V lost 8 bases, and 4 bases had no gene match. CDR3 size: 13 residues. CDR1 is MDHEN and CDR2 is SYDVKM in the germline V gene. This CDR3 is CASYTGGDQPQHF. CDR3 in DNA: TGTGCCAGCTACACAGGGGGCGATCAGCCCCAGCATTTT.

The chain recombines TRBV14 with TRBJ2-2, with 9 positions matching TRBD2. V shed 0 bases and J 0 bases; nucleotides not matched to a gene: 5. Germline lookup yields CDR1 SGHDN and CDR2 FVKESK. The CDR3 is 18 amino acids. CDR3 sequence (DNA): TGTGCCAGCAGCCAAGATGGGACTAGCTGGGCGAACACCGGGGAGCTGTTTTTT. Translation: CASSQDGTSWANTGELFF.